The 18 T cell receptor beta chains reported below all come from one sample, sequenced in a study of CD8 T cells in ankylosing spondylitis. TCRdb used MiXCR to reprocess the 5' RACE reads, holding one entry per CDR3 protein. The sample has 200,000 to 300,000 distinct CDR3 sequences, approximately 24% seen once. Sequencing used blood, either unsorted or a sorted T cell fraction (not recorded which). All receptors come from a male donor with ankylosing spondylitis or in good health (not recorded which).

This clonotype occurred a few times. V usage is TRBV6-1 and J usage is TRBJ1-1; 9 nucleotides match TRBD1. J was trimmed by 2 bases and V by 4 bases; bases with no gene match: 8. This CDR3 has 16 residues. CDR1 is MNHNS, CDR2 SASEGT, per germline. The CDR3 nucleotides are TGTGCCAGCAGTGGAGCGTTACAGGGGGCAAACACTGAAGCTTTCTTT. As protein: CASSGALQGANTEAFF.

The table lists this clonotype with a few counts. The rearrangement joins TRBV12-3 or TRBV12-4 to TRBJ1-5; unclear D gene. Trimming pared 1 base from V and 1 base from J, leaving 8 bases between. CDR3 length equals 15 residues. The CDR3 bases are TGTGCCAGCAGTTTAGGGGAAGGGAGCAATCAGCCCCAGCATTTT. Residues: CASSLGEGSNQPQHF.

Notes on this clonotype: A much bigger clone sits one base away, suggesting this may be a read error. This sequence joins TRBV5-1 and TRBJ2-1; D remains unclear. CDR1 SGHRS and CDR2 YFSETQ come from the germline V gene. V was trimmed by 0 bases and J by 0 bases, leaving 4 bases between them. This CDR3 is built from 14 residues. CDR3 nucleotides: TGCGCCAGCAGCTTGGGGAACTCCTACAATGAGCAGTTCTTC. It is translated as CASSLGNSYNEQFF. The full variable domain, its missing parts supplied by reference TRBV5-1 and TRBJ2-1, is KAGVTQTPRYLIKTRGQQVTLSCSPISGHRSVSWYQQTPGQGLQFLFEYFSETQRNKGNFPGRFSGRQFSNSRSEMNVSTLELGDSALYLCASSLGNSYNEQFFGPGTRLTVL.

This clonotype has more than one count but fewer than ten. CDR3 in amino acids: CSASSSGKVYEQYF. CDR3 bases: TGCAGTGCTAGTTCGTCAGGGAAAGTCTACGAGCAGTACTTC. The rearrangement links TRBV20-1 to TRBJ2-7; a possible D gene is TRBD1 (5 bases). The CDR3 is made up of 14 amino acids. Trimming cost V 3 bases and J 3 bases, with 15 bases left between them. Germline CDR1 reads DFQATT; CDR2 reads SNEGSKA (reference sequence).

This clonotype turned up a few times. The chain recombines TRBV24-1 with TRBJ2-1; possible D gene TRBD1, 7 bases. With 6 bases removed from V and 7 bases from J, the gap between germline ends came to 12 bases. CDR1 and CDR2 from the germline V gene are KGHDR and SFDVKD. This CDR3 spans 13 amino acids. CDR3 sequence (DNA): TGTGCCACCAGTCGGGCAGGGGGGAATGAGCAGTTCTTC. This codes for CATSRAGGNEQFF.

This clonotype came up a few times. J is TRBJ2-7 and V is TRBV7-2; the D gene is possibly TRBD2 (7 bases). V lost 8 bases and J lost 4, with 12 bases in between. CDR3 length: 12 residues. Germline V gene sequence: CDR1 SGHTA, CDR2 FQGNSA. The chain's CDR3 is CASGGAKYEQYF. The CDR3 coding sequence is TGTGCCAGCGGGGGGGCTAAATACGAGCAGTACTTC.

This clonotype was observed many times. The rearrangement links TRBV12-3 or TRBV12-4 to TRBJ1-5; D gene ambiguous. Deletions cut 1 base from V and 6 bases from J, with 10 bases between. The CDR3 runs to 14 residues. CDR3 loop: CASSLGRPGQPQHF. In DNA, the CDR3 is TGTGCCAGCAGTTTAGGTAGACCCGGTCAGCCCCAGCATTTT.

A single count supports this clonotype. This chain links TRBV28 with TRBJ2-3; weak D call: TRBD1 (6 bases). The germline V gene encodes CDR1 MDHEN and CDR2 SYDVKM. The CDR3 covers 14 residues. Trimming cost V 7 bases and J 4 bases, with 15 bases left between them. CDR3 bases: TGTGCCAGCAATAGGGGGTTAGGACCAGATACGCAGTATTTT. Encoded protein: CASNRGLGPDTQYF.

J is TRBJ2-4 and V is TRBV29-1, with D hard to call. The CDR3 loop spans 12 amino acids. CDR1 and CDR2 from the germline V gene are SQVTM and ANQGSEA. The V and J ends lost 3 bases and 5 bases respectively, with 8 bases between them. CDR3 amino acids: CSVDWSQNIQYF. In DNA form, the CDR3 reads TGCAGCGTTGATTGGTCCCAAAACATTCAGTACTTC.

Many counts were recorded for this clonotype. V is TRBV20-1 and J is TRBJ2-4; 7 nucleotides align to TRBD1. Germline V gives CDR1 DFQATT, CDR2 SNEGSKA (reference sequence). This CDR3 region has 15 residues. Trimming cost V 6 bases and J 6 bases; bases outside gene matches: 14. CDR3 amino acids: CSAAPIGGQLNIQYF. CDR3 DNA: TGCAGTGCAGCACCTATTGGGGGACAGCTAAACATTCAGTACTTC.

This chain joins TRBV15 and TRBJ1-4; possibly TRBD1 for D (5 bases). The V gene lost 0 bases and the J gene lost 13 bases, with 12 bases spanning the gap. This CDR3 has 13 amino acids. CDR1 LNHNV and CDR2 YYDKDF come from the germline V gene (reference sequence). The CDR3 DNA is TGTGCCACCAGCAGAGATTATCCGGGACTACTGTTTTTT. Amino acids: CATSRDYPGLLFF.

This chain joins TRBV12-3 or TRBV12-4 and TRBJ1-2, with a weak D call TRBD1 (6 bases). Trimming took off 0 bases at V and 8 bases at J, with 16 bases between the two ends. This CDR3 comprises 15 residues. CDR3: CASSLALGAWRGYTF. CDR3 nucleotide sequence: TGTGCCAGCAGTTTAGCTCTGGGGGCATGGAGGGGCTACACCTTC.

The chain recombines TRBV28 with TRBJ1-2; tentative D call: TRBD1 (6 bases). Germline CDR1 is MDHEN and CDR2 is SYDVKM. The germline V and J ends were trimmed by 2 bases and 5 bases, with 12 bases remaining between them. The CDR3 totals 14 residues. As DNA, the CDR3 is TGTGCCAGCAGTTTAACAGGGTGGGGATATGGCTACACCTTC. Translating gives CASSLTGWGYGYTF.

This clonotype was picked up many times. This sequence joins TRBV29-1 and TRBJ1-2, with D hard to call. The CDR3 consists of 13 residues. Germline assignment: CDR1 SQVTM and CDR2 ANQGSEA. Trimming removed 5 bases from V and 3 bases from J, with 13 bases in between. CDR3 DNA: TGCAGCGTTCTTTCCCCTGGGGACTATGGCTACACCTTC. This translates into CSVLSPGDYGYTF. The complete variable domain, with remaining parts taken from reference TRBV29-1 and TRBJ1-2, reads SAVISQKPSRDICQRGTSLTIQCQVDSQVTMMFWYRQQPGQSLTLIATANQGSEATYESGFVIDKFPISRPNLTFSTLTVSNMSPEDSSIYLCSVLSPGDYGYTFGSGTRLTVV.

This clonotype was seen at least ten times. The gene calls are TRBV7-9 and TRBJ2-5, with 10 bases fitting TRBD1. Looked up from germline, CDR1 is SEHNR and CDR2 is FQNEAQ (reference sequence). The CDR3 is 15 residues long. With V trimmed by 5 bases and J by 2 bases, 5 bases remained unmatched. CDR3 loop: CASSGGQGRQETQYF. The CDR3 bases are TGTGCCAGCAGCGGGGGACAGGGGAGGCAAGAGACCCAGTACTTC.

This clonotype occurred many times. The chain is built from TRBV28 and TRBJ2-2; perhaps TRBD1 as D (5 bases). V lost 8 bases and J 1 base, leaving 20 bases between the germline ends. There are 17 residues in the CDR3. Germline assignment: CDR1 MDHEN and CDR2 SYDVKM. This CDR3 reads CASLHPTGAQNTGELFF. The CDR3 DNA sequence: TGTGCCAGCTTACACCCCACTGGGGCCCAGAACACCGGGGAGCTGTTTTTT. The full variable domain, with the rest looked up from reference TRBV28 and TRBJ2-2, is DVKVTQSSRYLVKRTGEKVFLECVQDMDHENMFWYRQDPGLGLRLIYFSYDVKMKEKGDIPEGYSVSREKKERFSLILESASTNQTSMYLCASLHPTGAQNTGELFFGEGSRLTVL.

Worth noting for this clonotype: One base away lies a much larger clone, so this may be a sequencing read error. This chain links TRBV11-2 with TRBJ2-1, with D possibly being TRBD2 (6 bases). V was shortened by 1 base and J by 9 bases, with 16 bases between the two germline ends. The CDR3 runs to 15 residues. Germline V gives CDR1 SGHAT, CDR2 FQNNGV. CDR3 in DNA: TGTGCCAGCAGCTTAGTATGGCGGGAAAACAGTGAGCAGTTCTTC. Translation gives CASSLVWRENSEQFF.

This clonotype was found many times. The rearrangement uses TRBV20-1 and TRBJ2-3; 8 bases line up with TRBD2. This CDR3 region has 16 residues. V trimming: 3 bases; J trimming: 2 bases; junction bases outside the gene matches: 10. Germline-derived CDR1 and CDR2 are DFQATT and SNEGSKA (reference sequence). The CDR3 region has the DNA TGCAGTGCTAGGGTAGCGGGACACCGCCTCACAGATACGCAGTATTTT. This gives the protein CSARVAGHRLTDTQYF.